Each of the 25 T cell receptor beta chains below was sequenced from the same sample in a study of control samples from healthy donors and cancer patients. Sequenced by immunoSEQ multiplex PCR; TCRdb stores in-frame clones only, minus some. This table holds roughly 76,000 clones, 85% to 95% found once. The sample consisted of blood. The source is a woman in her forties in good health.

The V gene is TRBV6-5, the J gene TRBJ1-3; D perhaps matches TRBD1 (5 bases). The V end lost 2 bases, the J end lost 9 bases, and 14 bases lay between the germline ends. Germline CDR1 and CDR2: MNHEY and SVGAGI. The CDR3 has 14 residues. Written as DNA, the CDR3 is TGTGCCAGCAGTTACGGGACGGGGCTAGGCACCATATATTTT. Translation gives CASSYGTGLGTIYF.

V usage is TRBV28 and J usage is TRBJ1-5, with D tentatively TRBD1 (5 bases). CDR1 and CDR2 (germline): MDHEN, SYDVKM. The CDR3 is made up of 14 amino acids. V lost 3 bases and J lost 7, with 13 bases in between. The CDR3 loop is CASSFGGTRQPQHF. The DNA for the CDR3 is TGTGCCAGCAGTTTTGGGGGGACTCGGCAGCCCCAGCATTTT.

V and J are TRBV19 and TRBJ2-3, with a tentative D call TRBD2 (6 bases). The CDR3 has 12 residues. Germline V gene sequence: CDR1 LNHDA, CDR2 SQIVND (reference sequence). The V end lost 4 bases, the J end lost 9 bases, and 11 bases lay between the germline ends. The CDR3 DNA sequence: TGTGCCAGTAGTAAGGACCGGGAGACGCAGTATTTT. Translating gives CASSKDRETQYF.

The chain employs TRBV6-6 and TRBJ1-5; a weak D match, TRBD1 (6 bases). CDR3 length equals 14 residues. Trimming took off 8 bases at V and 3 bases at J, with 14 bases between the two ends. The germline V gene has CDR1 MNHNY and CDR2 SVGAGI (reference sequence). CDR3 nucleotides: TGTGCCAGCCAGGACAGCCACCCCAATCAGCCCCAGCATTTT. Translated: CASQDSHPNQPQHF.

CDR3 sequence: CAIRREAFF. DNA for the CDR3: TGTGCCATCAGGAGAGAAGCTTTCTTT. The J gene is TRBJ1-1, the V gene TRBV10-3; D unclear. The CDR3 sequence is 9 residues long. Trimming shortened V by 6 bases and J by 8 bases, and 4 bases separated the two germline ends. The germline CDR1 and CDR2 sequences are ENHRY and SYGVKD.

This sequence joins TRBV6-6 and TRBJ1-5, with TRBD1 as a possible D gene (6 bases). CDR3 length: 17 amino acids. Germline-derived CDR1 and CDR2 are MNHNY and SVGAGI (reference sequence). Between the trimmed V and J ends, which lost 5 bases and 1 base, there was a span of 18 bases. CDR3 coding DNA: TGTGCCAGCAGTCCGGCGTGGCAGGGGTTAAGCAATCAGCCCCAGCATTTT. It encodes CASSPAWQGLSNQPQHF.

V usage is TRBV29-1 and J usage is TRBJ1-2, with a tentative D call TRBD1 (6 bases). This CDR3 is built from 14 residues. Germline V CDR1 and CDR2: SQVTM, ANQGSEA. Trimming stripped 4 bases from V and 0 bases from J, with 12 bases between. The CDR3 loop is CSVGPRQANYGYTF. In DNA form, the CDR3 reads TGCAGCGTTGGGCCCAGACAGGCTAACTATGGCTACACCTTC.

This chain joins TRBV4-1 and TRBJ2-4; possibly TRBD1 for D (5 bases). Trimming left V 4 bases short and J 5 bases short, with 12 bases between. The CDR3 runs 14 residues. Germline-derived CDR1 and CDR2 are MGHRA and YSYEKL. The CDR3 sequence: CASSLQQGENIQYF. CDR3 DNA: TGCGCCAGCAGCCTCCAACAAGGGGAAAACATTCAGTACTTC.

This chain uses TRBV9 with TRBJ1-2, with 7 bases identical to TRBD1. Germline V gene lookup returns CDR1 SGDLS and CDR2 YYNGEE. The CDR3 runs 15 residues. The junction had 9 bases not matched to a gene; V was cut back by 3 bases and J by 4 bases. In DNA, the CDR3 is TGTGCCAGCAGCGATAGTGGACAGGAACTCTATGGCTACACCTTC. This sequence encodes CASSDSGQELYGYTF.

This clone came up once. CDR3 coding DNA: TGCGCCAGCAGCTTGGAGGGGGTCCAAGAGACCCAGTACTTC. It is translated as CASSLEGVQETQYF. This rearrangement joins TRBV5-1 to TRBJ2-5; D is possibly TRBD1 (6 bases). This CDR3 is 14 amino acids long. Germline V gene data show CDR1 as SGHRS and CDR2 as YFSETQ. The V end lost 0 bases, the J end lost 1 base, and 7 bases lay between the germline ends. Supplemented by reference TRBV5-1 and TRBJ2-5, the full variable domain reads KAGVTQTPRYLIKTRGQQVTLSCSPISGHRSVSWYQQTPGQGLQFLFEYFSETQRNKGNFPGRFSGRQFSNSRSEMNVSTLELGDSALYLCASSLEGVQETQYFGPGTRLLVL.

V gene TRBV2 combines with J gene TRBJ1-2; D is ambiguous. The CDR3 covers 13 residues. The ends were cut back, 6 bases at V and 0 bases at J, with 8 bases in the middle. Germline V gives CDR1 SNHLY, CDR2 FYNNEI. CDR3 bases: TGTGCCAGCAGCGTTTCCCCTAACTATGGCTACACCTTC. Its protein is CASSVSPNYGYTF.

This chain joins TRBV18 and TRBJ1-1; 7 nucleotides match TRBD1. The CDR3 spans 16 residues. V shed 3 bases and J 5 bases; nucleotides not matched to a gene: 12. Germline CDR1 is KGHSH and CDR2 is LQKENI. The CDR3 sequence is CASSPMGDRDGTEAFF. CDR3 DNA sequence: TGTGCCAGCTCACCTATGGGCGACAGGGATGGGACTGAAGCTTTCTTT.

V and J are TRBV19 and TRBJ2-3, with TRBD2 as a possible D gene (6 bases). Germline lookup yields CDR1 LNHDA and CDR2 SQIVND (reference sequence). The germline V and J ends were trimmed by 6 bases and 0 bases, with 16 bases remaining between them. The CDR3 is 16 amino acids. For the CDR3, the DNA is TGTGCCAGTAGGTACCGCGGGGCGTTTAGCACAGATACGCAGTATTTT. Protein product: CASRYRGAFSTDTQYF.

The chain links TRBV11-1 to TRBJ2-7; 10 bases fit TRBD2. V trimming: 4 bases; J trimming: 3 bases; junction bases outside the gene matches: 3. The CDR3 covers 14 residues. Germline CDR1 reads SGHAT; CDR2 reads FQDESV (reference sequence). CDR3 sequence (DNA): TGTGCCAGCAGCTATCTAGCGGGGGTCTACGAGCAGTACTTC. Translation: CASSYLAGVYEQYF.

The CDR3 coding sequence is TGTGCCAGCATCTCCAGATCCTATGGCTACACCTTC. Translation gives CASISRSYGYTF. The genes are TRBV6-5 and TRBJ1-2; D call uncertain. The CDR3 has 12 amino acids. V lost 7 bases and J lost 4, with 10 bases in between. Germline V gene sequence: CDR1 MNHEY, CDR2 SVGAGI.

The DNA for the CDR3 is TGCGCCAGCAGCTTGGGCGTGTCGGGCAATCAGCCCCAGCATTTT. It codes for CASSLGVSGNQPQHF. The gene calls are TRBV5-1 and TRBJ1-5; D not certain. Germline lookup yields CDR1 SGHRS and CDR2 YFSETQ. Between the trimmed V and J ends, which lost 0 bases and 2 bases, there was a span of 9 bases. The CDR3 totals 15 residues.

CDR3 sequence reads: CASSLVGGETQYF. DNA for the CDR3: TGTGCCAGCAGCTTGGTCGGGGGGGAGACCCAGTACTTC. V and J are TRBV5-4 and TRBJ2-5; 7 nucleotides match TRBD2. With V trimmed by 0 bases and J by 5 bases, 1 base remained unmatched. The length of the CDR3 is 13 residues. Germline assignment: CDR1 SGHNT and CDR2 YYREEE (reference sequence).

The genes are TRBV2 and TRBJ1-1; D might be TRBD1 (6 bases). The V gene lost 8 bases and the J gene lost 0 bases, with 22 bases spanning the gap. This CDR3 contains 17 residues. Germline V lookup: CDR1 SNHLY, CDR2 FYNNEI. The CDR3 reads CASRRTGGSSLNTEAFF. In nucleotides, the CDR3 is TGTGCCAGCCGCCGGACGGGGGGCAGTTCCCTGAACACTGAAGCTTTCTTT.

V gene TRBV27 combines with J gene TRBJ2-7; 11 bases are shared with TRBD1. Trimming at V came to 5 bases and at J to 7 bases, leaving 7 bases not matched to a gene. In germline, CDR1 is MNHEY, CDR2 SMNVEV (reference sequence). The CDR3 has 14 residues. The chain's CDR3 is CASSTGQGAREQYF. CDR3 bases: TGTGCCAGCAGTACCGGACAGGGGGCGAGGGAGCAGTACTTC.

CDR3 sequence reads: CASSLDPGTYEQYF. The CDR3 nucleotides are TGTGCCAGCAGCTTAGATCCGGGAACCTACGAGCAGTACTTC. V gene TRBV7-2 combines with J gene TRBJ2-7, with D possibly TRBD2 on 5 matching bases. The CDR3 length is 14 residues. From germline, CDR1 is SGHTA and CDR2 FQGNSA. V shed 1 base and J shed 2 bases, with 9 bases lying between them.

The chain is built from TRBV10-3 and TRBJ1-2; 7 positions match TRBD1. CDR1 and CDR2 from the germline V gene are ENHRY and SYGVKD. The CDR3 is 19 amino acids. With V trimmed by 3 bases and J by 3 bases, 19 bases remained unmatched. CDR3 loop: CAISDSTGTAFETDYGYTF. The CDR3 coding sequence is TGTGCCATCAGTGACTCCACCGGGACAGCATTCGAGACCGACTATGGCTACACCTTC.

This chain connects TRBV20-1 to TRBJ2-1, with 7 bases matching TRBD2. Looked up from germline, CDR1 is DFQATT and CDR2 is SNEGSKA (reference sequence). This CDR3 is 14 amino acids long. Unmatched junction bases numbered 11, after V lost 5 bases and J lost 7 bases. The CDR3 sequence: CSAGGTSVVNEQFF. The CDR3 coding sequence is TGCAGTGCTGGTGGTACTAGCGTTGTAAATGAGCAGTTCTTC.

CDR3 residues: CASSQPSGVNEQFF. Written as DNA, the CDR3 is TGTGCCAGCAGCCAACCCTCCGGGGTAAATGAGCAGTTCTTC. V is TRBV4-2 and J is TRBJ2-1; a possible D gene is TRBD2 (5 bases). CDR1 LGHNA and CDR2 YNFKEQ come from the germline V gene. Deletions cut 2 bases from V and 7 bases from J, with 12 bases between. The CDR3 consists of 14 residues.

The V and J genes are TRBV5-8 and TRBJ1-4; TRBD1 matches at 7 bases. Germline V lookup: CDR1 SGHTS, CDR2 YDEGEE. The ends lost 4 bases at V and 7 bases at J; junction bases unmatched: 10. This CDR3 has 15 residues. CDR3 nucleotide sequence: TGTGCCAGCAGCGCATACAGGGGCCGGACTGAAAAACTGTTTTTT. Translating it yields CASSAYRGRTEKLFF.

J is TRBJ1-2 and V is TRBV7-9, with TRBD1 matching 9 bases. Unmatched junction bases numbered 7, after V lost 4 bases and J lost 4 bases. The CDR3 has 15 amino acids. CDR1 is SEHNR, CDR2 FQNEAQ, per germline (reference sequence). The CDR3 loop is CASSSHRGPSYGYTF. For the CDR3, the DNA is TGTGCCAGCAGCTCACACAGGGGGCCCAGCTATGGCTACACCTTC.